The sample holds one count of the clone carrying this T cell receptor (beta chain). Some clones are missing from TCRdb's copy, which holds only in-frame ones; the method was immunoSEQ multiplex PCR. The sample includes around 180,000 clones, 86% of them seen just once. The data belong to a study of blood T cell repertoires in COVID-19. The overall study: The origin of the acute and convalescent COVID-19 samples was the United States, Italy and Spain. T cells, B-cell-depleted T cells, or PBMCs provided the cDNA or gDNA that served as material.

V was clipped by 2 bases and J by 6 bases, with 13 bases between them. The CDR3 sequence is 14 residues long. Per the germline V gene, CDR1 is MDHEN and CDR2 is SYDVKM. The sample comprised peripheral blood. This chain joins TRBV28 and TRBJ1-2; no definite D call. The sequence came from a man aged 65 to 79 with active or convalescent COVID-19. CDR3 DNA sequence: TGTGCCAGCAGTTTAACGCCGGGAAATAATGGCTACACCTTC. It codes for CASSLTPGNNGYTF.